This T cell receptor beta chain is from a study of metastatic and nonmetastatic thyroid tumors (dated by TCRdb to the early 2020s). For the wider study: Repertoires were compared across peripheral blood and tumor or nodule tissue samples from malignant and benign thyroid patients. The full study reports these points: In both blood and tumor samples, TCR beta diversity was reported to be significantly higher in malignant tumors than in benign nodules.

Library preparation was by PCR. The sequencer was an Illumina HiSeq 4000. High-throughput sequencing was used to profile the TCR beta-chain CDR3 region of each patient. Per the source publication's procedure: A classifier to discriminate distant-metastatic papillary thyroid cancer patients was built from CDR3 differences across clinicopathological groups. The Shannon index was used to assess repertoire diversity, and the Morisita-Horn index was used to assess tumor-blood repertoire similarity. Clones were called with MiXCR by TCRdb after fastp trimmed the public reads at Q25, and only in-frame beta chains were retained. These V and J calls rely on TCRdb rather than the paper's analysis. Present in this sample are about 4,600 clones, around 20% of which were seen just once. The leading ten clones occupy roughly 25% of the sample. The CDR3 covers 14 residues, taking in both the cysteine and the phenylalanine. Of all the DNA, just the CDR3 is kept, 42 bases in frame from base 1. V and J are truncated by 3 bases and 2 bases respectively, leaving an intervening sequence of 9 bases.

Before undergoing thyroid surgery, none of the patients had been given any kind of treatment. Using T-cell receptor beta sequencing, the researchers looked back retrospectively at clinical samples from patients, gathered between about 2012 and 2019. This clone was seen a handful of times. This clone's antigen is unknown. Base quality data are lacking; no much larger clone is found one base away. The TCR was taken from a male donor with papillary thyroid cancer or a benign thyroid nodule (not recorded which). Some clones in this sample may be carry-over from other donors' samples. The sequenced sample consisted of adjacent normal tissue. The chain employs TRBV12-3 or TRBV12-4 and TRBJ2-3; the D gene may be TRBD1 or TRBD2, since each aligns over 6 bases. Here the CDR3 is given as CASSFSGATDTQYF. The nucleotides are TGTGCCAGCAGTTTCTCGGGGGCCACAGATACGCAGTATTTT.